The TCR beta chain under discussion was sequenced for a study of CD8 T cells in Susac syndrome. The CDR3 has 13 amino acids. The germline V gene encodes CDR1 LNHDA and CDR2 SQIVND (reference sequence). Trimming removed 7 bases from V and 4 bases from J, with 10 bases in between. It was with random hexamers that roughly 0.45 to 1 ug RNA was reverse transcribed. MiXCR, run by TCRdb on the immunoSEQ multiplex PCR reads, gives a single entry per CDR3 protein. Among 400,000 or so distinct CDR3 sequences listed, 85% were seen once. This TCR derives from a human donor with multiple sclerosis. The rearrangement joins TRBV19 to TRBJ2-2; possibly TRBD2 for D (6 bases). Sample: CD8+ T cells from PBMCs. CDR3 protein: CASIGGGTGELFF. Here the CDR3 DNA reads TGTGCCAGTATTGGGGGAGGCACCGGGGAGCTGTTTTTT.